Shown below are 25 T cell receptor beta chains from a single sample sequenced in a study of tumor-infiltrating lymphocytes in primary liver carcinoma. Synthesis of TCR beta cDNA was carried out from around 540 ng total RNA with a constant-region primer. Sequencing libraries for TCR beta derived from three nested multiplex PCR rounds that used slightly modified ARM-PCR. It was with TRBV1-TRBV30 forward primers and a C-beta reverse primer that the first two PCR rounds were run, at about 9 cycles each. TCRdb reprocessed the multiplex PCR reads via MiXCR and lists one record per CDR3 protein. The table lists about 120,000 distinct CDR3 sequences, around 70% of them singletons, with 8.1% in the top ten. It was from approximately 22-30 mg of unsorted bulk tissue that RNA and DNA were co-extracted. Sequences were obtained from tumor-adjacent normal liver tissue. The source of these receptors is a woman aged 55-69 years with primary liver carcinoma and hepatitis B virus infection.

Details on this clonotype: A much bigger clone sits one base away, suggesting this may be a read error. The V call is TRBV12-3 or TRBV12-4, the J call TRBJ1-4; a possible D gene is TRBD1 (5 bases). Trimming stripped 5 bases from V and 5 bases from J, with 15 bases between. CDR3 size: 15 residues. CDR3 amino acids: CASSHIGDGNEKLFF. DNA of the CDR3: TGTGCCAGCAGTCATATAGGGGACGGGAATGAAAAACTGTTTTTT.

The rearrangement links TRBV4-1 to TRBJ2-7, with unresolved D. The V gene's germline CDR1 is MGHRA and CDR2 YSYEKL. With 0 bases removed from V and 11 bases from J, the gap between germline ends came to 20 bases. The CDR3 has 15 residues. The CDR3, as DNA: TGCGCCAGCAGCCAAGATAACTTAAACTATGGTGAGAAGTACTTC. Its translation: CASSQDNLNYGEKYF.

A remark on this clonotype: A read error may account for a junction end that differs from germline. The CDR3 sequence: CASGAREDTEAFF. CDR3 nucleotide sequence: TGCGCCAGCGGAGCCAGGGAGGACACTGAAGCTTTCTTT. This chain connects TRBV6-1 to TRBJ1-1; maybe TRBD1 (5 bases). Germline loops: CDR1 MNHNS, CDR2 SASEGT. The length of the CDR3 is 13 residues.

In regard to this clonotype: Mismatch with germline at one junction end may stem from a read error. V gene TRBV11-2 combines with J gene TRBJ2-1; D perhaps matches TRBD1 (6 bases). From germline, CDR1 is SGHAT and CDR2 FQNNGV. The CDR3 has 16 amino acids. Here the CDR3 reads CASILHLMGGGDEQFF. As DNA, the CDR3 is TGTGCCAGCATCTTACATCTGATGGGTGGGGGCGATGAGCAGTTCTTC.

Ten or more counts support this clonotype. The chain links TRBV6-1 to TRBJ2-3; 9 nucleotides match TRBD2. CDR1 and CDR2 from the germline V gene are MNHNS and SASEGT. V gave up 6 bases and J gave up 1 base; unmatched junction bases: 2. CDR3 length: 14 amino acids. Here the CDR3 DNA reads TGTGCCAGCAGGATAGCGGGAGGCACAGATACGCAGTATTTT. It translates to CASRIAGGTDTQYF.

The chain links TRBV11-2 to TRBJ1-1, with a possible D match to TRBD1 (5 bases). Trimming cost V 7 bases and J 9 bases, with 24 bases left between them. Germline V gives CDR1 SGHAT, CDR2 FQNNGV. The CDR3 runs 15 residues. CDR3: CASNTETGTVLKAFF. The CDR3 bases are TGTGCCAGCAACACCGAAACCGGGACGGTACTCAAAGCTTTCTTT.

Of note for this clonotype: At one end, the junction sequence differs from germline, possibly due to a read error. V and J are TRBV5-1 and TRBJ2-2; 10 bases agree with TRBD2. Germline-derived CDR1 and CDR2 are SGHRS and YFSETQ. The CDR3 extends over 16 amino acids. DNA of the CDR3: TGCGCCAGCAGCGTCCTAGCGGGAGCGAACACCGTGGAGCTGTTTTTT. It yields the protein CASSVLAGANTVELFF.

This clonotype occurred once. The junction does not match germline at one end; this may be a read error. This chain links TRBV28 with TRBJ2-7, with D unresolved. Per germline, CDR1 MDHEN and CDR2 SYDVKM. The CDR3 consists of 16 residues. CDR3: CASSLFAAELSCEQYF. In nucleotides, the CDR3 is TGTGCCAGCAGTTTATTCGCGGCGGAGTTATCCTGCGAGCAGTACTTC.

As concerns this clonotype: This could be a read error, since a much larger clone is one nucleotide away. V gene TRBV6-6 combines with J gene TRBJ2-3; 12 nucleotides line up with TRBD1. Germline V gives CDR1 MNHNY, CDR2 SVGAGI (reference sequence). This CDR3 has 14 amino acids. CDR3 residues: CVSRGTGGPDTQYF. Here the CDR3 DNA reads TGTGTCAGCAGGGGGACAGGGGGCCCAGATACGCAGTATTTT.

This clonotype is medium-sized (0.01 to 0.1%) in the sample. The V and J genes are TRBV11-2 and TRBJ1-1, with D possibly being TRBD1 (5 bases). Germline V CDR1 and CDR2: SGHAT, FQNNGV. V lost 6 bases, J lost 4 bases, and 18 bases lay in between. This CDR3 has 15 amino acids. The CDR3 reads CASRPGGRAITEAFF. DNA of the CDR3: TGTGCCAGCAGGCCGGGGGGGAGGGCCATCACTGAAGCTTTCTTT.

The table lists this clonotype with a few counts. The chain combines TRBV28 with TRBJ2-5, with D hard to call. The CDR3 covers 13 residues. V was pared by 5 bases and J by 1 base, with 8 bases between. From germline, CDR1 is MDHEN and CDR2 SYDVKM. CDR3 amino acids: CASSPPGQETQYF. The CDR3 coding sequence is TGTGCCAGCAGTCCACCCGGCCAAGAGACCCAGTACTTC.

Worth noting for this clonotype: The germline gene is not matched at one end of the junction; a read error may be the cause. The chain has TRBV28 and TRBJ2-3; D is perhaps TRBD2 (5 bases). This CDR3 contains 13 residues. Germline V gene data show CDR1 as MDHEN and CDR2 as SYDVKM. CDR3 DNA sequence: TGTGCCAGCATCCCCGCCACTCGGGATACTCAGTATTTT. Its protein product is CASIPATRDTQYF.

A remark on this clonotype: A much larger clone sits a single nucleotide away, making a read error possible. The rearrangement joins TRBV28 to TRBJ2-7, with a possible D match to TRBD2 (5 bases). Germline-derived CDR1 and CDR2 are MDHEN and SYDVKM. The CDR3 totals 14 residues. V shed 11 bases and J shed 6 bases, with 23 bases lying between them. CDR3 bases: TGTGCCGCCAGCAATGGTGAGGGTTGGAGCGAGCAGTACTTC. Its protein product is CAASNGEGWSEQYF.

J is TRBJ2-7 and V is TRBV20-1; 11 nucleotides match TRBD2. V shed 6 bases, J shed 3 bases, and the junction held 4 bases outside the gene matches. Germline V gene data show CDR1 as DFQATT and CDR2 as SNEGSKA (reference sequence). The CDR3 spans 13 residues. CDR3: CSARLAGHYEQYF. CDR3 sequence (DNA): TGCAGTGCCAGACTAGCGGGACACTACGAGCAGTACTTC.

This clonotype showed up many times. V is TRBV28 and J is TRBJ2-4; possible D gene TRBD1, 6 bases. This CDR3 has 14 residues. Trimming took 2 bases from V and 1 from J, leaving 6 bases between them. The germline V gene has CDR1 MDHEN and CDR2 SYDVKM. The CDR3 sequence is CASSLRGAKNIQYF. DNA of the CDR3: TGTGCCAGCAGTTTAAGGGGGGCCAAAAACATTCAGTACTTC.

As for this clonotype: Compared with germline, one end of the junction differs, possibly owing to a read error. V and J are TRBV7-3 and TRBJ1-1, with a possible D match to TRBD1 (5 bases). Germline loops: CDR1 SGHTA, CDR2 FQGTGA. The CDR3 consists of 14 residues. The CDR3 loop is CANSSQARNTEAFF. CDR3 DNA sequence: TGTGCCAACAGCTCACAGGCCCGGAACACTGAAGCTTTCTTT.

Comments on this clonotype: Without the conserved terminal phenylalanine or tryptophan, this CDR3 likely stems from a read error. V gene TRBV11-1 combines with J gene TRBJ2-3, with D perhaps TRBD1 or TRBD2 (5 bases each). Germline CDR1 SGHAT, CDR2 FQDESV (reference sequence). The CDR3 contains 19 residues. Here the CDR3 DNA reads TGTGCCAGCAGCTCTGGGGGAAGCTCTGTTGGAGCCCGTACAGTTACGCAGTATATT. This gives the protein CASSSGGSSVGARTVTQYI.

Regarding this clonotype: A read error may produce the germline difference seen at one junction end. V is TRBV12-3 or TRBV12-4 and J is TRBJ2-1, with D unresolved. The CDR3 spans 11 residues. This CDR3 reads CASSLSREQLF. The DNA of the CDR3 is TGTGCCAGCAGTTTATCTCGAGAGCAGCTCTTC.

On this clonotype itself: Because the CDR3 is missing its conserved closing phenylalanine or tryptophan, this is likely a read error. The chain is built from TRBV11-2 and TRBJ2-1; D call uncertain. Germline loops: CDR1 SGHAT, CDR2 FQNNGV. The CDR3 runs 15 residues. The CDR3 protein is CVSSLEASLLNEQFS. CDR3 sequence (DNA): TGTGTCAGCAGCCTAGAGGCGAGTCTCCTAAATGAGCAGTTCTCC.

This clonotype was observed many times. The rearrangement uses TRBV29-1 and TRBJ2-1; weak D call: TRBD2 (6 bases). V lost 3 bases to trimming and J lost 9 bases, with 12 bases between them. CDR1 and CDR2 (germline): SQVTM, ANQGSEA. The CDR3 runs to 12 residues. The CDR3: CSVDLRGGEQFF. In DNA form, the CDR3 reads TGCAGCGTTGATCTCCGGGGAGGTGAGCAGTTCTTC.

About this clonotype: No conserved phenylalanine or tryptophan is present at the end of the CDR3, so a read error is the likely explanation. This chain joins TRBV6-1 and TRBJ2-7; either TRBD1 or TRBD2 may supply D (5 bases each). The germline V and J ends were trimmed by 5 bases and 1 base, with 18 bases remaining between them. This CDR3 has 16 residues. Germline CDR1 and CDR2: MNHNS and SASEGT. The CDR3 here is CASSLARGGSSYEQYL. The CDR3 DNA sequence: TGTGCCAGCAGTTTGGCCCGGGGCGGTAGTTCCTACGAGCAGTACCTC.

This clonotype is a singleton in its sample. A much larger clone differs from this one at a single base, so this may be a read error. The V and J genes are TRBV7-9 and TRBJ1-2, with no clear D. The germline V gene encodes CDR1 SEHNR and CDR2 FQNEAQ (reference sequence). The CDR3 contains 12 residues. This chain's CDR3 is CASSLGSERYAF. The CDR3 coding sequence is TGTGCCAGCAGCTTAGGTTCTGAGCGGTACGCCTTC.

The rearrangement links TRBV4-2 to TRBJ2-1; the D gene could be TRBD1 or TRBD2 (5 bases each). Trimming pared 2 bases from V and 6 bases from J, leaving 17 bases between. The CDR3 covers 16 residues. The germline V gene encodes CDR1 LGHNA and CDR2 YNFKEQ. CDR3 residues: CASSQSKGPEANEQFF. In DNA, the CDR3 is TGTGCCAGCAGCCAATCCAAGGGACCAGAGGCCAATGAGCAGTTCTTC.

This clonotype was observed many times. The chain has TRBV5-1 and TRBJ1-2, with 11 positions matching TRBD1. The CDR3 spans 16 residues. Unmatched junction bases numbered 7, after V lost 2 bases and J lost 4 bases. Germline V CDR1 and CDR2: SGHRS, YFSETQ. Here the CDR3 reads CASSFDGQGAGYGYTF. The CDR3 bases are TGCGCCAGCAGCTTCGACGGACAGGGGGCGGGCTATGGCTACACCTTC.

Worth noting for this clonotype: Given a much more abundant clone one base away, this may be a read error. J is TRBJ1-1 and V is TRBV30, with D hard to call. This CDR3 comprises 14 residues. Looked up from germline, CDR1 is GTSNPN and CDR2 is SVGIG (reference sequence). Written as DNA, the CDR3 is TGTACCTGGAGTGTAGTGGCCTCGAACACTGAAGCTTTCTTT. Translating gives CTWSVVASNTEAFF.